This T cell receptor beta chain was recovered during a study of T cell responses to AZD1222 COVID-19 vaccine. Deletions cut 0 bases from V and 8 bases from J, with 7 bases between. Germline loops: CDR1 LNHNV, CDR2 YYDKDF (reference sequence). The CDR3 runs to 13 residues. Clones were sequenced by immunoSEQ multiplex PCR, and TCRdb holds only the in-frame ones, with some missing. The sample lists under 140,000 clones; 70% to 90% were seen once. This clone was found once. Its antigen is as yet unknown. Study findings and constraints: Elevations in Spike-specific TCR breadth and depth followed administration of two AZD1222 doses. Donors skewed white British and female; clonal diversity was possibly underestimated. Mapped onto spike, vaccine-associated CD4 TCRs spanned it and were dominant at 160-218 and 743-854.

The sequence derives from an adult who received the AZD1222 COVID-19 vaccine. J is TRBJ2-2 and V is TRBV15; tentatively, D is TRBD2 (5 bases). The source material was peripheral blood, sampled 28 days after the second AZD1222 dose. The chain's CDR3 is CATSREGGGELFF. As DNA, the CDR3 is TGTGCCACCAGCAGAGAAGGAGGAGGGGAGCTGTTTTTT.